These 3 T cell receptor beta chains originate from one sample sequenced in a study of technical replicates of blood from a handful of donors. Sequencing used immunoSEQ multiplex PCR; TCRdb keeps in-frame clones, though not all of them. Among under 90,000 clones listed, about 90% were seen once. Material: T cells isolated from PBMCs. The receptors were sampled from a human donor in good health.

The chain uses TRBV5-1 and TRBJ2-7, with TRBD1 matching over 10 bases. This CDR3 region has 15 residues. Losses at the gene ends were 3 bases for V and 6 bases for J; bases not matched to a gene: 9. Per germline, CDR1 SGHRS and CDR2 YFSETQ. The CDR3 coding sequence is TGCGCCAGCAGCTCGGGACAGGGGATATCGGGCGAGCAGTACTTC. It translates to CASSSGQGISGEQYF.

The chain links TRBV19 to TRBJ1-5; D possibly corresponds to TRBD1 (5 bases). The CDR3 is 14 residues long. Trimming took off 1 base at V and 10 bases at J, with 14 bases between the two ends. Germline V lookup: CDR1 LNHDA, CDR2 SQIVND (reference sequence). The CDR3 region has the DNA TGTGCCAGTAGTATAGTTGGAGGGGACCGACCCCAGCATTTT. Amino acids: CASSIVGGDRPQHF.

The V gene is TRBV6-5, the J gene TRBJ1-1, with 7 bases matching TRBD1. The junction had 2 bases not matched to a gene; V was cut back by 0 bases and J by 1 base. Germline V gene sequence: CDR1 MNHEY, CDR2 SVGAGI. The CDR3 consists of 15 residues. The CDR3 region is CASSYSAGGNTEAFF. The CDR3 DNA is TGTGCCAGCAGTTACTCCGCAGGGGGGAACACTGAAGCTTTCTTT.